This entry is about one T cell receptor (beta chain). The antigen remains unidentified. TCRdb itself ran the reads through MiXCR, one entry per CDR3 protein. This sample has some 800,000 distinct CDR3 sequences; about 33% occur once, and the top ten carry roughly 12%. This sample is drawn from a study of T cell repertoires in cytomegalovirus infection. Across the study: Used in the study were CMV epitopes, some recently identified and HLA-C-restricted, others well-studied and HLA-B-restricted. Indicated by public TCR beta signatures were CMV infection and matching HLA type.

Germline V lookup: CDR1 MDHEN, CDR2 SYDVKM. The CDR3 runs 18 residues. Trimming cost V 4 bases and J 0 bases; bases outside gene matches: 11. Whole-study findings and limits: Public TCR beta family frequency separated CMV-and-HLA carriers, including in an independent cohort. The study found HLA-C-restricted CMV-specific TCR beta clonotypes dominating the ex vivo response.

J is TRBJ1-4 and V is TRBV28; 7 nucleotides line up with TRBD1. The source of this sequence is a human donor in good health (CMV status not recorded). Some clones in this sample may be carry-over from other donors' samples. The specimen was cultured CD8+ T cells from PBMCs, collected from culture after CMV antigen stimulation. The CDR3 protein is CASSSQGESLATNEKLFF. For the CDR3, the DNA is TGTGCCAGCAGTTCCCAGGGGGAGAGCCTTGCAACTAATGAAAAACTGTTTTTT.